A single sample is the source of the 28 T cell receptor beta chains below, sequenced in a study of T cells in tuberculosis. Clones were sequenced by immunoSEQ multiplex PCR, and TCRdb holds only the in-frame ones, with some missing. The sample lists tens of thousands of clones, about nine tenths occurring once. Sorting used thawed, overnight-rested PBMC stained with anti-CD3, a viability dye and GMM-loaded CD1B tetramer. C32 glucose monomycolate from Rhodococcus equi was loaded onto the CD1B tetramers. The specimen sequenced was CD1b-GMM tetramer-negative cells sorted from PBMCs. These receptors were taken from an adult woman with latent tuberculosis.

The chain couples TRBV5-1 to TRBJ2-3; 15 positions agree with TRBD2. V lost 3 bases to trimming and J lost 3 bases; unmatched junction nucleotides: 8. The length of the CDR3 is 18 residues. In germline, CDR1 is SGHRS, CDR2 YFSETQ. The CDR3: CASSSGLAGGEETDTQYF. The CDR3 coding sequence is TGCGCCAGCAGCTCCGGACTAGCGGGGGGGGAGGAGACAGATACGCAGTATTTT.

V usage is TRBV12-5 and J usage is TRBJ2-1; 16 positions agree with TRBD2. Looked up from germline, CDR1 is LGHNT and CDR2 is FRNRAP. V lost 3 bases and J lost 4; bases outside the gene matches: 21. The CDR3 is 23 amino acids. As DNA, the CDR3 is TGTGCTAGTGGTTTCAGGACAACGTTCCCTGGGACTAGCGGGGGGGCCGAATACAATGAGCAGTTCTTC. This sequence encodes CASGFRTTFPGTSGGAEYNEQFF.

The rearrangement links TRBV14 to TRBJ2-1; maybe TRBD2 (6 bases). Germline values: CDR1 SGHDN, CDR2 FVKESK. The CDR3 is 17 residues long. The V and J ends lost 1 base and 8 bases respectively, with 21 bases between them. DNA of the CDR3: TGTGCCAGCAGCCAAGGGTTTTTCGGGGACTTGTTCCATGAGCAGTTCTTC. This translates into CASSQGFFGDLFHEQFF.

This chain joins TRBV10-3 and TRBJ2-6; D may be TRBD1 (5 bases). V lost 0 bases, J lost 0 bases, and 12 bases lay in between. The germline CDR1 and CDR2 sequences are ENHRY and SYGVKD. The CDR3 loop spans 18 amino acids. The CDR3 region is CAISESSRVSSGANVLTF. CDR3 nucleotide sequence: TGTGCCATCAGTGAGTCGAGCAGGGTGAGCTCTGGGGCCAACGTCCTGACTTTC.

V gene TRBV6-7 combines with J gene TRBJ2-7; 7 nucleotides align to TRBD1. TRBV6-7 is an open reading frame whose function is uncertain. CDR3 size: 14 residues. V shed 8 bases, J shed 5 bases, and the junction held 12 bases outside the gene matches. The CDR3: CASARDSRPHEQYV. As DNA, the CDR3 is TGTGCCAGCGCTCGGGACAGCCGACCACACGAGCAGTACGTC.

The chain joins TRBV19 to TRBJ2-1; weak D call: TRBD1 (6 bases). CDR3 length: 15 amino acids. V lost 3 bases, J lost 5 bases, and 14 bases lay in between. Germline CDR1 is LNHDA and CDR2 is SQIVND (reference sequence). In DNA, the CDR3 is TGTGCCAGTAGTATCGGGACAAGGATTCACAATGAGCAGTTCTTC. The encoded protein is CASSIGTRIHNEQFF.

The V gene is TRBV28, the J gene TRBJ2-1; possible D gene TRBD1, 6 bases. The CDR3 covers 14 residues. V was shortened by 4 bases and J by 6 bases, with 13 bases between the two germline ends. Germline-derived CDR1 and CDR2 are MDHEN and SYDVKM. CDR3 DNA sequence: TGTGCCAGCAGTTCGGCAGGGGTTGGCAATGAGCAGTTCTTC. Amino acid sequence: CASSSAGVGNEQFF.

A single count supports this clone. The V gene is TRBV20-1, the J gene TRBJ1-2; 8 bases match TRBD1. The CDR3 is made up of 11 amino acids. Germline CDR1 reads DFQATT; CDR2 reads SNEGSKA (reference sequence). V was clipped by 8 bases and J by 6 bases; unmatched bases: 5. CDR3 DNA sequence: TGCAGTTTCCGACAGGGGCATGGCTACACCTTC. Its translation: CSFRQGHGYTF.

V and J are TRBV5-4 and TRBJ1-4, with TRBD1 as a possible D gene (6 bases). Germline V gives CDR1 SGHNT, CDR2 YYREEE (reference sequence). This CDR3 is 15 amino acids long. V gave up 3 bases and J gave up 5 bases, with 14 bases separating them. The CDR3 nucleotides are TGTGCCAGCAGCTCGGGACAAGCTACGAATGAAAAACTGTTTTTT. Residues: CASSSGQATNEKLFF.

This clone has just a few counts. The CDR3 DNA is TGCGCCAGCAGCCAAGACCCCAACCTCGGGGGACTAGCGAGCTACAATGAGCAGTTCTTC. Amino acid sequence: CASSQDPNLGGLASYNEQFF. The gene calls are TRBV4-1 and TRBJ2-1, with 10 bases lining up with TRBD2. This CDR3 contains 20 residues. Germline CDR1 reads MGHRA; CDR2 reads YSYEKL. Trimming at V came to 0 bases and at J to 3 bases, leaving 14 bases not matched to a gene.

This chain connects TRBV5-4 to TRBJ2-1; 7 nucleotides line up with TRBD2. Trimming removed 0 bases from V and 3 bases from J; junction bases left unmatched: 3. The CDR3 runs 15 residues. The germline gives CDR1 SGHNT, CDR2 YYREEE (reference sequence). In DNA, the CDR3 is TGTGCCAGCAGCTTGGGCGGGGGATTCTACAATGAGCAGTTCTTC. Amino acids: CASSLGGGFYNEQFF. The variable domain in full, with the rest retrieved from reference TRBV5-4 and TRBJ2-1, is ETGVTQSPTHLIKTRGQQVTLRCSSQSGHNTVSWYQQALGQGPQFIFQYYREEENGRGNFPPRFSGLQFPNYSSELNVNALELDDSALYLCASSLGGGFYNEQFFGPGTRLTVL.

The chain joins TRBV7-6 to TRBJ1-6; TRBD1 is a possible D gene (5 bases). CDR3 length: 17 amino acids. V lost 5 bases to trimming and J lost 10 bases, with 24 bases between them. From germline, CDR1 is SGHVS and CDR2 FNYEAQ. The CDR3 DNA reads TGTGCCAGCAGCCCCGACGTATGGACGGGGGAGGGGTCACCCCTCCACTTT. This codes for CASSPDVWTGEGSPLHF.

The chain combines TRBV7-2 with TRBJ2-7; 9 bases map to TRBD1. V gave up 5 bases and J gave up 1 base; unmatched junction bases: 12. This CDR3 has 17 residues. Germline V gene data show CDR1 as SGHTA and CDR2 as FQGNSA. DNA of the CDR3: TGTGCCAGCAGCCCAGGGGAGGGACAGGGCGGTTCCTACGAGCAGTACGTC. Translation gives CASSPGEGQGGSYEQYV.

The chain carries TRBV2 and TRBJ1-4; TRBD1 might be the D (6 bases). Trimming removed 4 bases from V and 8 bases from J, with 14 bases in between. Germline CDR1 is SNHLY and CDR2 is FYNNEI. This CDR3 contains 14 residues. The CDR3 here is CASSGGQGQEKLFF. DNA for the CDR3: TGTGCCAGCAGTGGGGGGCAGGGTCAAGAAAAACTGTTTTTT.

The CDR3 DNA is TGTGCCAGCAGCCAAGGGACAGAAGATCAGCCCCAGCATTTT. This codes for CASSQGTEDQPQHF. The chain carries TRBV7-6 and TRBJ1-5, with 7 positions matching TRBD1. This CDR3 has 14 residues. V shed 5 bases, J shed 5 bases, and the junction held 6 bases outside the gene matches. Per germline, CDR1 SGHVS and CDR2 FNYEAQ.

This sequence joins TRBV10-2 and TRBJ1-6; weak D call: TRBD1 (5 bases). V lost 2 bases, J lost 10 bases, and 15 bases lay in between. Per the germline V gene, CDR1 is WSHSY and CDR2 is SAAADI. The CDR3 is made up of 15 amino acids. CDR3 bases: TGCGCCAGCAGTGAGCTAGGCAGGGTCGGCTCACCCCTCCACTTT. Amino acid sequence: CASSELGRVGSPLHF.

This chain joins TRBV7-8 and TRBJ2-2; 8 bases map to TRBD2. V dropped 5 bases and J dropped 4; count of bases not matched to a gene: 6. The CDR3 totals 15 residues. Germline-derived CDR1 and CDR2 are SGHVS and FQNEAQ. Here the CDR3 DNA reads TGTGCCAGCAGCCCACTAGCGGTGGTCACCGGGGAGCTGTTTTTT. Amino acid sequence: CASSPLAVVTGELFF.

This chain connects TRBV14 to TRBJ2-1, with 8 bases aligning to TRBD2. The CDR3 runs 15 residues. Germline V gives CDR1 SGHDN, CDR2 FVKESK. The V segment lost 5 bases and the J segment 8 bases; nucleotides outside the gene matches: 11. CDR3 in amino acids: CASSYGTSRWDEQFF. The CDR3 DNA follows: TGTGCCAGCAGCTACGGGACTAGTAGATGGGATGAGCAGTTCTTC. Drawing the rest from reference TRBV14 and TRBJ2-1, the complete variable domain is EAGVTQFPSHSVIEKGQTVTLRCDPISGHDNLYWYRRVMGKEIKFLLHFVKESKQDESGMPNNRFLAERTGGTYSTLKVQPAELEDSGVYFCASSYGTSRWDEQFFGPGTRLTVL.

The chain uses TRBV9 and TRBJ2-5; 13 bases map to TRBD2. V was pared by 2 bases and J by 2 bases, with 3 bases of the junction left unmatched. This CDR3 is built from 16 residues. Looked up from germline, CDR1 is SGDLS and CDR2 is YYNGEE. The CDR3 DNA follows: TGTGCCAGCAGCGTCGGGACTAGCGGGGTTCAAGAGACCCAGTACTTC. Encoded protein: CASSVGTSGVQETQYF.

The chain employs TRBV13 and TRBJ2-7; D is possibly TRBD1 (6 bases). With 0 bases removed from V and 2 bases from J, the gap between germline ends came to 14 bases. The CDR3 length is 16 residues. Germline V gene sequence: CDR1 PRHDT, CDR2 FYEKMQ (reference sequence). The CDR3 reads CASSLGLAGATYEQYF. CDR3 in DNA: TGTGCCAGCAGCTTAGGTTTGGCAGGGGCAACCTACGAGCAGTACTTC. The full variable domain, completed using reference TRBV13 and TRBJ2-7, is AAGVIQSPRHLIKEKRETATLKCYPIPRHDTVYWYQQGPGQDPQFLISFYEKMQSDKGSIPDRFSAQQFSDYHSELNMSSLELGDSALYFCASSLGLAGATYEQYFGPGTRLTVT.

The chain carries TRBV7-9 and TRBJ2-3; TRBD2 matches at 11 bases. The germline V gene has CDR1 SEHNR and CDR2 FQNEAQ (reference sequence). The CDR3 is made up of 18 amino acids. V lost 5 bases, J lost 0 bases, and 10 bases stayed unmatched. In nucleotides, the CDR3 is TGTGCCAGCAGCACATCTAGCGGGGGGCATACTAGCACAGATACGCAGTATTTT. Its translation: CASSTSSGGHTSTDTQYF.

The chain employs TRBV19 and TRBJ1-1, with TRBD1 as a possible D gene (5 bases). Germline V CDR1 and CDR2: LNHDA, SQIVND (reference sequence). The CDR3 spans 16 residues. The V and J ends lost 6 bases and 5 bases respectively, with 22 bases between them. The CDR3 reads CASSGFPLGGLTEAFF. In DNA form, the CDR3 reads TGTGCCAGTAGCGGGTTCCCGTTGGGGGGTCTAACTGAAGCTTTCTTT.

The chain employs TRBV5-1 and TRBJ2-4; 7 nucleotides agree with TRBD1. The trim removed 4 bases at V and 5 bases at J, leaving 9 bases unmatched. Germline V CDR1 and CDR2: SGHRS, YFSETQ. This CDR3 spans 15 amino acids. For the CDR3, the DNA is TGCGCCAGCAGCCCGACAGGGTTAAGAGAAAACATTCAGTACTTC. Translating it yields CASSPTGLRENIQYF.

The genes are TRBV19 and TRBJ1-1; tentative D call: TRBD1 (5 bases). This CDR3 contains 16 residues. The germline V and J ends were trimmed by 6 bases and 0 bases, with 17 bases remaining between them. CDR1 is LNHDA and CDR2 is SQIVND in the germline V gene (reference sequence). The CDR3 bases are TGTGCCAGTAGAAAGGGGCCGGTCAGGGTGAACACTGAAGCTTTCTTT. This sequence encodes CASRKGPVRVNTEAFF.

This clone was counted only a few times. The DNA for the CDR3 is TGTGCCAGCAGTTCCCCGACAGGGGTTCTCGCTGGAAACACCATATATTTT. Protein: CASSSPTGVLAGNTIYF. The chain has TRBV28 and TRBJ1-3; 8 bases align to TRBD1. The V segment lost 4 bases and the J segment 2 bases; nucleotides outside the gene matches: 10. CDR3 length: 17 amino acids. Looked up from germline, CDR1 is MDHEN and CDR2 is SYDVKM.

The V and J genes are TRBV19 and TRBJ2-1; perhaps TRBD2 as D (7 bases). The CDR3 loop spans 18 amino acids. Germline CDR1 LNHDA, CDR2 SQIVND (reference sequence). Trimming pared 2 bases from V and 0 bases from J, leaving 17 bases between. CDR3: CASSIHQGGGSSYNEQFF. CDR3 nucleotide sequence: TGTGCCAGTAGTATACATCAGGGAGGGGGGAGCTCCTACAATGAGCAGTTCTTC.

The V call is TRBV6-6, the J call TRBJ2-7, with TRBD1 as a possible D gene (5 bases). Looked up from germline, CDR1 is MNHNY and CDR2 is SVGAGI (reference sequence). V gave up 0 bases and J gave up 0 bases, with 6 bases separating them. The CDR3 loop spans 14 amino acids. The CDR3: CASSYSDNSYEQYV. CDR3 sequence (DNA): TGTGCCAGCAGTTACTCGGACAACTCCTACGAGCAGTACGTC.

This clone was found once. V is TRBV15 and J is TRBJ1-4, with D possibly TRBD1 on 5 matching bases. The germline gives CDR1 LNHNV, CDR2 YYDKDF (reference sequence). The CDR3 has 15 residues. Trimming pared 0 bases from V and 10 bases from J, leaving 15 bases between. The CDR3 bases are TGTGCCACCAGCAGAGAGCCTGGGACTGGGGTAAAACTGTTTTTT. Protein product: CATSREPGTGVKLFF.